A single TCR beta chain is shown here with its context. As yet, its antigen is unknown. Germline is not matched at one junction end, which may reflect a read error. RNA and DNA were co-extracted from around 18-30 mg of unsorted bulk tissue. The patients carried chronic HBV infection and had received no treatment. Every tumor yielded five separate sampled regions. This record belongs to a study of tumor-infiltrating lymphocytes in primary liver carcinoma. This CDR3 has 14 amino acids. Germline CDR1 is SGHDT and CDR2 is YYEEEE. From around 0.5 ug of total RNA, TCR beta-specific cDNA was reverse-transcribed using a constant-region primer. ARM-PCR was slightly modified, and three nested multiplex PCR rounds with it gave rise to the TCR beta libraries. Researchers ran the first two PCR rounds for approximately 10 cycles each with TRBV1-TRBV30 forward primers and a C-beta reverse primer. MiXCR was run by TCRdb on the multiplex PCR reads, yielding one entry per CDR3 protein. The sample lists fewer than 75,000 distinct CDR3 sequences, about 71% occurring once.

Findings and limits, study-wide: Compared with tumor region pairs, tumor-adjacent and tumor-blood pairs overlapped less. Blood had a significantly lower top-250-clone fraction than tumors did (p = 0.039).

The sample comprised liver tumor tissue from sampling region 4. Documented subset: tumor region T4, right-lateral pole. This chain uses TRBV5-6 with TRBJ2-5, with 7 bases that match TRBD2. The sequence came from a man between 35 and 55 years old with primary liver carcinoma and hepatitis B virus infection. The CDR3 sequence: CVSSLGGVRETQYF. The CDR3 DNA reads as TGTGTCAGCAGCTTGGGGGGGGTTAGAGAGACCCAGTACTTC. Drawing the rest from reference TRBV5-6 and TRBJ2-5, the complete variable domain is DAGVTQSPTHLIKTRGQQVTLRCSPKSGHDTVSWYQQALGQGPQFIFQYYEEEERQRGNFPDRFSGHQFPNYSSELNVNALLLGDSALYLCVSSLGGVRETQYFGPGTRLLVL.